What follows describes a single T cell receptor (beta chain). The CDR3 is 14 residues long. V was clipped by 3 bases and J by 4 bases, with 11 bases between them. Germline assignment: CDR1 SGHTA and CDR2 FQGTGA. This specimen belongs to a study of T-cell reconstitution after alpha-beta-depleted transplantation in children. The TCRbeta library was prepared with unique molecular identifiers. MiXCR, applied by TCRdb to the PCR reads, yields one record per CDR3 protein. The profile shows tens of thousands of distinct CDR3 sequences, 7.3% of them singletons. The origin of this receptor is a human donor who donated a stem cell graft to a child with acute lymphoblastic leukemia. Sample: PBMCs from the stem cell graft donor, taken from the stem cell graft. This chain uses TRBV7-3 with TRBJ2-3; TRBD2 might be the D (6 bases). The DNA for the CDR3 is TGTGCCAGCAGCTTGACTAGAATCCCAGATACGCAGTATTTT. This sequence encodes CASSLTRIPDTQYF.